A selection of T cell receptor beta chains follows, all from one sample in a study of glioma-infiltrating T cells after dendritic cell vaccination. Some clones are missing from TCRdb's copy, which holds only in-frame ones; the method was immunoSEQ multiplex PCR. The repertoire includes tens of thousands of clones, roughly 84% of them detected once, and around 2.4% sits in the top ten. Sequencing used blood, obtained after dendritic cell vaccination. Source of these receptors: a human donor with glioblastoma. Both conserved end residues are part of each CDR3. D genes are given only for firm matches. Expanded clones get a size class; other rows say once, few or many, or leave the size out.

J,V,size,D,CDR3,DNA
TRBJ2-3,TRBV6-5,NA,TRBD2,CASSSAGGTDTQYF,TGTGCCAGCAGTTCTGCGGGGGGCACAGATACGCAGTATTTT
TRBJ2-7,TRBV7-9,NA,TRBD1,CASSPTGTAPLYF,TGTGCCAGCAGTCCCACCGGGACAGCTCCACTTTACTTC
TRBJ2-1,TRBV5-1,NA,NA,CASSPTAGSYNEQFF,TGCGCCAGCAGCCCAACAGCGGGCTCATACAATGAGCAGTTCTTC
TRBJ2-5,TRBV6-1,few,NA,CASSEKPGGRETQYF,TGTGCCAGCAGTGAAAAACCCGGGGGAAGGGAGACCCAGTACTTC
TRBJ2-1,TRBV30,NA,TRBD2,CAWSVAGEGEQFF,TGTGCCTGGAGTGTAGCGGGGGAGGGGGAGCAGTTCTTC
TRBJ2-7,TRBV7-6,NA,NA,CASSFGRGSYEQYF,TGTGCCAGCAGCTTTGGCAGGGGCTCCTACGAGCAGTACTTC
TRBJ2-5,TRBV7-2,NA,NA,CASSSSRATQYF,TGTGCCAGCAGCTCCTCGCGGGCGACCCAGTACTTC
TRBJ2-7,TRBV5-6,NA,NA,CASSLTAVWEQYF,TGTGCCAGCAGCTTAACCGCGGTTTGGGAGCAGTACTTC
TRBJ1-1,TRBV2,NA,NA,CASSDRGWAEAFF,TGTGCCAGCAGTGACAGGGGATGGGCTGAAGCTTTCTTT
TRBJ2-7,TRBV7-2,NA,TRBD2,CASSLLPSGSSYEQYF,TGTGCCAGCAGCTTACTCCCTAGCGGGAGTTCATACGAGCAGTACTTC
TRBJ1-2,TRBV6-1,NA,NA,CASRAGAEYYGYTF,TGTGCCAGCAGAGCAGGGGCCGAGTACTATGGCTACACCTTC
TRBJ2-7,TRBV11-2,NA,NA,CASSLLPRESYEQYF,TGTGCCAGCAGCTTATTACCCCGTGAGTCCTACGAGCAGTACTTC
TRBJ1-4,TRBV19,NA,NA,CASSISQGSEKLFF,TGTGCCAGTAGTATTAGCCAGGGAAGTGAAAAACTGTTTTTT
TRBJ1-1,TRBV29-1,NA,NA,CSVELTANTEAFF,TGCAGCGTGGAATTAACAGCGAACACTGAAGCTTTCTTT
TRBJ1-2,TRBV5-1,NA,NA,CAISTRVGNYGYTF,TGCGCCATTTCAACTAGGGTGGGAAACTATGGCTACACCTTC
TRBJ2-7,TRBV6-5,few,NA,CASSPGPGGYEQYF,TGTGCCAGCAGTCCGGGCCCCGGGGGATACGAGCAGTACTTC
TRBJ2-7,TRBV7-2,many,TRBD2,CASSLGTSGSYEQYF,TGTGCCAGCAGCTTAGGGACTAGCGGGAGTTACGAGCAGTACTTC
TRBJ1-5,TRBV7-9,NA,TRBD1,CASSLAEIGTGVEQPQHF,TGTGCCAGCAGCTTAGCAGAGATCGGAACAGGGGTTGAGCAGCCCCAGCATTTT
TRBJ2-3,TRBV7-8,NA,TRBD2,CASSGTGGRADTQYF,TGTGCCAGCAGCGGGACGGGAGGGAGGGCAGATACGCAGTATTTT
TRBJ1-2,TRBV7-6,NA,TRBD1,CASSLTGPATF,TGTGCCAGCAGCTTGACAGGGCCCGCCACCTTC
TRBJ1-6,TRBV20-1,few,NA,CSGGRNSPLHF,TGCAGCGGGGGGCGTAATTCACCCCTCCACTTT
TRBJ2-5,TRBV7-9,NA,NA,CASSLSRAETQYF,TGTGCCAGCAGCTTATCCAGGGCGGAGACCCAGTACTTC
TRBJ2-1,TRBV7-2,NA,TRBD1,CASSRTGSNEQFF,TGTGCCAGCAGCCGGACAGGGTCGAATGAGCAGTTCTTC
TRBJ2-3,TRBV12-5,NA,TRBD2,CASGPGTSGSADTQYF,TGTGCTAGTGGTCCAGGGACTAGCGGGAGCGCAGATACGCAGTATTTT
TRBJ2-1,TRBV5-1,NA,TRBD2,CASSPGRTGGPRNEQFF,TGCGCCAGCAGCCCGGGTAGGACGGGGGGGCCGAGGAATGAGCAGTTCTTC
TRBJ2-7,TRBV5-1,NA,TRBD1,CASSRDRVSYEQYF,TGCGCCAGCAGCCGAGACAGGGTCTCCTACGAGCAGTACTTC
TRBJ2-5,TRBV11-2,NA,NA,CASSLAGAQETQYF,TGTGCCAGCAGCCTCGCGGGTGCCCAAGAGACCCAGTACTTC
TRBJ2-5,TRBV7-6,NA,TRBD1,CASSLGTATSLETQYF,TGTGCCAGCAGCCTCGGGACAGCCACTTCGTTAGAGACCCAGTACTTC
TRBJ1-1,TRBV5-4,NA,TRBD1,CASSTKTGGRGNTEAFF,TGTGCCAGCAGCACAAAGACAGGGGGTCGAGGGAACACTGAAGCTTTCTTT
TRBJ2-7,TRBV11-2,NA,TRBD1,CASTGTGLINEQYF,TGTGCCAGCACCGGGACAGGGTTAATCAACGAGCAGTACTTC
TRBJ2-2,TRBV5-8,NA,TRBD2,CASSFSTGLAVGAGELFF,TGTGCCAGCAGCTTCTCTACAGGACTAGCGGTCGGGGCCGGGGAGCTGTTTTTT
TRBJ2-7,TRBV7-8,NA,TRBD2,CASSPRNSGSYEQYF,TGTGCCAGCAGCCCCAGGAATAGCGGGAGTTACGAGCAGTACTTC
TRBJ2-1,TRBV28,NA,NA,CASSLYPNSYNEQFF,TGTGCCAGCAGTTTATACCCCAACAGCTACAATGAGCAGTTCTTC
TRBJ1-3,TRBV7-2,NA,TRBD1,CASSSDRAGNTIYF,TGTGCCAGCAGCTCAGACAGGGCTGGAAACACCATATATTTT